This TCR beta chain was recovered during a study of T cells after posttransplantation cyclophosphamide. The method was immunoSEQ multiplex PCR; TCRdb's version includes in-frame clones alone and lacks a portion of them. The sample gives about 41,000 clones, none seen only once, and the top ten clones hold approximately 6%. In this sample, this clone turned up many times. Its antigen is not known. Unmatched junction bases numbered 2, after V lost 1 base and J lost 1 base. The length of the CDR3 is 16 residues. Germline-derived CDR1 and CDR2 are SGHTA and FQGTGA. Study-wide results and limits: Later post-transplant blood repertoires were often dominated by donor CD8+ memory clones.

The rearrangement uses TRBV7-3 and TRBJ1-1; 11 nucleotides agree with TRBD1. The material sequenced was PBMCs. The TCR sequence derives from a man in his thirties or forties in good health and a related stem cell transplant donor. CDR3 region: CASSLRGTGGNTEAFF. DNA for the CDR3: TGTGCCAGCAGCTTAAGGGGGACAGGGGGGAACACTGAAGCTTTCTTT.